Presented here are 17 T cell receptor beta chains from one specimen sequenced in a study of graft-versus-host responses after intestinal transplantation. TCRdb's copy holds only in-frame clones and misses some; the assay was immunoSEQ multiplex PCR. The sample lists 9,500 to 11,000 clones, roughly 92% occurring once. Sequencing used PBMCs, obtained about 45 days after intestinal transplantation. These receptors were taken from a human patient who received an intestinal transplant, so some T cells may come from the graft donor.

The rearrangement joins TRBV11-3 to TRBJ1-2, with D tentatively TRBD1 (6 bases). The CDR3 is 14 amino acids. The V gene's germline CDR1 is SGHNT and CDR2 YENEEA. V was cut by 6 bases and J by 7 bases, with 18 bases left in between. The CDR3 region is CASSQGHQGSGYTF. In nucleotides, the CDR3 is TGTGCCAGCAGTCAGGGGCATCAAGGCTCTGGCTACACCTTC.

The table lists this clone with a count of one. This rearrangement joins TRBV5-1 to TRBJ2-3, with D possibly matching TRBD2 (5 bases). The V and J ends lost 4 bases and 6 bases respectively, with 9 bases between them. CDR3 size: 12 residues. Germline V gene data show CDR1 as SGHRS and CDR2 as YFSETQ. The CDR3 sequence: CASSSRGDTQYF. The CDR3 DNA sequence: TGCGCCAGCAGCAGCCGAGGGGATACGCAGTATTTT.

The gene calls are TRBV5-4 and TRBJ2-4, with 7 bases identical to TRBD1. With 3 bases clipped from V and 4 bases from J, the junction kept 7 bases outside the gene matches. This CDR3 region has 15 residues. Germline V gives CDR1 SGHNT, CDR2 YYREEE (reference sequence). The DNA for the CDR3 is TGTGCCAGCAGCTCGCGGACAGGAAGGAAAAACATTCAGTACTTC. It is translated as CASSSRTGRKNIQYF.

The V and J genes are TRBV19 and TRBJ1-3; D ambiguous. The CDR3 length is 15 residues. Germline V CDR1 and CDR2: LNHDA, SQIVND (reference sequence). V shed 5 bases and J shed 3 bases, with 14 bases lying between them. The DNA of the CDR3 is TGTGCCAGTAGTCTCGGTGGGATGAGTGGAAACACCATATATTTT. Translating it yields CASSLGGMSGNTIYF.

This clone was seen only a few times. The rearrangement joins TRBV15 to TRBJ1-3; D uncertain. Trimming took 0 bases from V and 4 from J, leaving 10 bases between them. Germline V gives CDR1 LNHNV, CDR2 YYDKDF (reference sequence). The length of the CDR3 is 15 residues. Here the CDR3 reads CATSRDFGRGNTIYF. The CDR3 nucleotides read TGTGCCACCAGCAGAGATTTCGGCAGGGGAAACACCATATATTTT.

The chain has TRBV9 and TRBJ1-3; TRBD1 matches at 7 bases. The CDR3 totals 17 residues. Germline V gene sequence: CDR1 SGDLS, CDR2 YYNGEE. V was clipped by 4 bases and J by 3 bases; unmatched bases: 13. The CDR3 sequence: CASSTQTGHLGGNTIYF. The CDR3 DNA sequence: TGTGCCAGCAGCACCCAGACAGGGCACCTGGGTGGAAACACCATATATTTT. The complete variable domain, with remaining parts taken from reference TRBV9 and TRBJ1-3, reads DSGVTQTPKHLITATGQRVTLRCSPRSGDLSVYWYQQSLDQGLQFLIQYYNGEERAKGNILERFSAQQFPDLHSELNLSSLELGDSALYFCASSTQTGHLGGNTIYFGEGSWLTVV.

The rearrangement links TRBV6-1 to TRBJ1-6, with 9 nucleotides matching TRBD1. Germline V CDR1 and CDR2: MNHNS, SASEGT. V lost 8 bases and J lost 9; bases outside the gene matches: 5. The CDR3 extends over 13 amino acids. CDR3: CASGTGSGSPLHF. DNA of the CDR3: TGTGCCAGCGGGACAGGGTCAGGTTCACCCCTCCACTTT.

The chain couples TRBV15 to TRBJ2-1; D is perhaps TRBD1 or TRBD2 (6 bases each). Germline V gives CDR1 LNHNV, CDR2 YYDKDF (reference sequence). Trimming removed 1 base from V and 4 bases from J, with 14 bases in between. The CDR3 covers 16 residues. The CDR3: CATSRGRGPTYNEQFF. CDR3 bases: TGTGCCACCAGCAGAGGTCGGGGGCCTACTTACAATGAGCAGTTCTTC.

The V call is TRBV5-4, the J call TRBJ2-7, with 9 bases identical to TRBD1. V gave up 2 bases and J gave up 1 base; unmatched junction bases: 1. The length of the CDR3 is 14 residues. The germline V gene has CDR1 SGHNT and CDR2 YYREEE (reference sequence). For the CDR3, the DNA is TGTGCCAGCAGCTTCGGACAGGGGTCCTACGAGCAGTACTTC. Translating gives CASSFGQGSYEQYF. Drawing the rest from reference TRBV5-4 and TRBJ2-7, the complete variable domain is ETGVTQSPTHLIKTRGQQVTLRCSSQSGHNTVSWYQQALGQGPQFIFQYYREEENGRGNFPPRFSGLQFPNYSSELNVNALELDDSALYLCASSFGQGSYEQYFGPGTRLTVT.

This chain links TRBV21-1 with TRBJ2-7. TRBV21-1 is a recognized pseudogene. The CDR3 consists of 14 residues. The chain's CDR3 is CASPRGLSSYEQYF. DNA of the CDR3: TGTGCCAGCCCCCGGGGGCTGAGTTCTTACGAGCAGTACTTC.

The chain joins TRBV9 to TRBJ2-7; D remains unclear. Germline V gene data show CDR1 as SGDLS and CDR2 as YYNGEE. There are 14 residues in the CDR3. With 0 bases removed from V and 1 base from J, the gap between germline ends came to 8 bases. CDR3 bases: TGTGCCAGCAGCGTAGGTCGGGTTTCCTACGAGCAGTACTTC. Translated: CASSVGRVSYEQYF.

This chain connects TRBV6-6 to TRBJ2-5, with a possible D match to TRBD2 (5 bases). CDR3 length: 14 amino acids. V lost 8 bases, J lost 2 bases, and 15 bases lay in between. CDR1 and CDR2 (germline): MNHNY, SVGAGI (reference sequence). The CDR3 nucleotides are TGTGCCAGCCTTGAAGAGGGCCTACAAGAGACCCAGTACTTC. It yields the protein CASLEEGLQETQYF.

This chain connects TRBV7-2 to TRBJ2-7, with D uncertain. Germline assignment: CDR1 SGHTA and CDR2 FQGNSA. The CDR3 is 13 residues long. Trimming pared 5 bases from V and 2 bases from J, leaving 10 bases between. The CDR3 DNA reads TGTGCCAGCAGCCCCGGGCAGACCTACGAGCAGTACTTC. Its translation: CASSPGQTYEQYF.

The rearrangement links TRBV9 to TRBJ1-3; TRBD1 might be the D (5 bases). Germline CDR1 is SGDLS and CDR2 is YYNGEE. Trimming removed 5 bases at V and 0 bases at J, with 12 bases between. CDR3 size: 15 residues. The DNA of the CDR3 is TGTGCCAGCAGTATAACAGGAATCTCTGGAAACACCATATATTTT. Amino acids: CASSITGISGNTIYF.

The V call is TRBV5-1, the J call TRBJ2-7; D tentatively fits TRBD1 or TRBD2 (5 bases each). From germline, CDR1 is SGHRS and CDR2 YFSETQ. CDR3 length: 15 amino acids. The ends were cut back, 1 base at V and 0 bases at J, with 11 bases in the middle. The CDR3 protein is CASSLFRGYSYEQYF. CDR3 DNA sequence: TGCGCCAGCAGCTTGTTTCGGGGCTACTCCTACGAGCAGTACTTC. The full variable domain, in which reference TRBV5-1 and TRBJ2-7 provide the parts outside the CDR3, is KAGVTQTPRYLIKTRGQQVTLSCSPISGHRSVSWYQQTPGQGLQFLFEYFSETQRNKGNFPGRFSGRQFSNSRSEMNVSTLELGDSALYLCASSLFRGYSYEQYFGPGTRLTVT.

The chain combines TRBV2 with TRBJ2-7, with TRBD1 matching over 7 bases. The CDR3 runs 14 residues. The germline gives CDR1 SNHLY, CDR2 FYNNEI. Germline trimming cut 7 bases from V and 3 bases from J; bases unmatched to any gene: 9. The CDR3 region is CASKQGGSVYEQYF. CDR3 coding DNA: TGTGCCAGCAAACAAGGGGGCTCCGTCTACGAGCAGTACTTC.

The rearrangement links TRBV6-5 to TRBJ1-1; tentative D call: TRBD1 (5 bases). The CDR3 loop spans 14 amino acids. Germline V lookup: CDR1 MNHEY, CDR2 SVGAGI. The germline V and J ends were trimmed by 7 bases and 5 bases, with 17 bases remaining between them. The chain's CDR3 is CASTMGRVGTEAFF. CDR3 sequence (DNA): TGTGCCAGCACCATGGGCAGGGTAGGGACTGAAGCTTTCTTT.